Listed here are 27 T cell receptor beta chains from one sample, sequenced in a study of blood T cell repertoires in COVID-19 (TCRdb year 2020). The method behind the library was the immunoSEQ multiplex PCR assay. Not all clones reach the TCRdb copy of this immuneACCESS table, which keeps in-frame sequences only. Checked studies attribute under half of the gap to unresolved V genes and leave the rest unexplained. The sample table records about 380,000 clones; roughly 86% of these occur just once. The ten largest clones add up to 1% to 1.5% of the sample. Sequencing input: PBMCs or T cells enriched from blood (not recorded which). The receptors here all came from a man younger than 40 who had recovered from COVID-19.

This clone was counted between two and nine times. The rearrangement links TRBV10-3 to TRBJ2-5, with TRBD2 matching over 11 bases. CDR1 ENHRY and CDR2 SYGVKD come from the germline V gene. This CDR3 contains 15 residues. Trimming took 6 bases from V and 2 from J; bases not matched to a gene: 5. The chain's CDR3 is CAISPGTSGQETQYF. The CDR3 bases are TGTGCCATCAGCCCTGGGACTAGCGGACAAGAGACCCAGTACTTC.

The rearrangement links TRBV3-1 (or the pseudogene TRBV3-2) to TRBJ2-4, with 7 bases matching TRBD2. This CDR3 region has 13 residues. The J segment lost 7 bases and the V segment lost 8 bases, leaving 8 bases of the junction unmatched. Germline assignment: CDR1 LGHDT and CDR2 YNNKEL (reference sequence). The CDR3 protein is CASRERGGNIQYF. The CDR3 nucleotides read TGTGCCAGCCGTGAGCGGGGAGGGAACATTCAGTACTTC.

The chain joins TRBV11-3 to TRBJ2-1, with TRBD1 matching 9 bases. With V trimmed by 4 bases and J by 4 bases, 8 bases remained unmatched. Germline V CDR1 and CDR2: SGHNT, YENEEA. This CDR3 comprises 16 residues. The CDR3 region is CASSYLSGTGYNEQFF. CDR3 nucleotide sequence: TGTGCCAGCAGCTATCTTTCTGGGACAGGGTACAATGAGCAGTTCTTC.

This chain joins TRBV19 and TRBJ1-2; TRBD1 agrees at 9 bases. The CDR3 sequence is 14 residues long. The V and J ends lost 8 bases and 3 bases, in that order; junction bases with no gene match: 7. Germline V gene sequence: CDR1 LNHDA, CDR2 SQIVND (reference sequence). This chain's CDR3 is CASGTGIPHYGYTF. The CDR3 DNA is TGTGCCAGTGGGACAGGGATACCCCACTATGGCTACACCTTC.

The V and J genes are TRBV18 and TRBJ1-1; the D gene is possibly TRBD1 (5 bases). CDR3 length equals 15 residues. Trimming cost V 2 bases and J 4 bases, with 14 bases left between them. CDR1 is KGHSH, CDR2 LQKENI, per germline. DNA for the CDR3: TGTGCCAGCTCACCAAGTGGAGGAGGGGCCACTGAAGCTTTCTTT. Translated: CASSPSGGGATEAFF.

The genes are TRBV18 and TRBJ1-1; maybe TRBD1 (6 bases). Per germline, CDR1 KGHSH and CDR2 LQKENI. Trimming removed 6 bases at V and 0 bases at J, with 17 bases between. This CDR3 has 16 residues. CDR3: CASSLRWDTMNTEAFF. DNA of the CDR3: TGTGCCAGCTCCCTGCGGTGGGACACCATGAACACTGAAGCTTTCTTT. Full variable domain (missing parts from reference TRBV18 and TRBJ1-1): NAGVMQNPRHLVRRRGQEARLRCSPMKGHSHVYWYRQLPEEGLKFMVYLQKENIIDESGMPKERFSAEFPKEGPSILRIQQVVRGDSAAYFCASSLRWDTMNTEAFFGQGTRLTVV.

The DNA for the CDR3 is TGTGCCAGCAGCGTCCTATGGCAGGGGCACGAGCAGTACTTC. It codes for CASSVLWQGHEQYF. This rearrangement joins TRBV11-2 to TRBJ2-7, with a weak D call TRBD1 (6 bases). Trimming cost V 5 bases and J 5 bases, with 16 bases left between them. The CDR3 extends over 14 amino acids. The germline V gene encodes CDR1 SGHAT and CDR2 FQNNGV.

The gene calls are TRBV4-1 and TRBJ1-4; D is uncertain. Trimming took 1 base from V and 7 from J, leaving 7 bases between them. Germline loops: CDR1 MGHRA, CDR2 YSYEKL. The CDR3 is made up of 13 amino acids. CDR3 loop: CASSQGVLEKLFF. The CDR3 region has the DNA TGCGCCAGCAGCCAAGGAGTTCTTGAAAAACTGTTTTTT.

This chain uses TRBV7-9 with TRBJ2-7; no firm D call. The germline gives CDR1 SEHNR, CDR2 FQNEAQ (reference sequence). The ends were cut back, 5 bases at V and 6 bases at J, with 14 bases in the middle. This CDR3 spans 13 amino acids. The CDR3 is CASSLTLNGEQYF. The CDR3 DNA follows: TGTGCCAGCAGCCTGACACTGAACGGCGAGCAGTACTTC.

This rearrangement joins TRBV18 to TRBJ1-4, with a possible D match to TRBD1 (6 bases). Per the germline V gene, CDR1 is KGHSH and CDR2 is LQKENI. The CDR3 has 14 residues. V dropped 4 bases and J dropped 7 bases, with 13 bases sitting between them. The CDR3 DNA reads TGTGCCAGCTCACAGGGTATCAGGGGTGAAAAACTGTTTTTT. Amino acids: CASSQGIRGEKLFF.

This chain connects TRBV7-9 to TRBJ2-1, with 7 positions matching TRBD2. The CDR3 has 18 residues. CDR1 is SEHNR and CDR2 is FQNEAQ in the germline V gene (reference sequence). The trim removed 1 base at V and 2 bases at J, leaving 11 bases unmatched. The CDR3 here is CASSLEIRAGVTYNEQFF. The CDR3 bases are TGTGCCAGCAGCTTAGAGATTCGGGCGGGGGTTACCTACAATGAGCAGTTCTTC.

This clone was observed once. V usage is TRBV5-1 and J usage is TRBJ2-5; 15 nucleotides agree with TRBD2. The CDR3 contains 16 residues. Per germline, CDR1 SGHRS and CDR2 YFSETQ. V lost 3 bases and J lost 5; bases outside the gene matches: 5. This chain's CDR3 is CASSSGLAGGQETQYF. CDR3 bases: TGCGCCAGCAGCTCGGGACTAGCGGGGGGTCAGGAGACCCAGTACTTC. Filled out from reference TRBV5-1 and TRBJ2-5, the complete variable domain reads KAGVTQTPRYLIKTRGQQVTLSCSPISGHRSVSWYQQTPGQGLQFLFEYFSETQRNKGNFPGRFSGRQFSNSRSEMNVSTLELGDSALYLCASSSGLAGGQETQYFGPGTRLLVL.

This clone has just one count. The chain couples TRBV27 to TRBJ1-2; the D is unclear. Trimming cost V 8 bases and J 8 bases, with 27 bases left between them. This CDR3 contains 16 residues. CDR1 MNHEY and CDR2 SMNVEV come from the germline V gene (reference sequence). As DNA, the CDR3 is TGTGCCAGCCTGGGCGGGTCCGGGAGGTGGGGAGGCGGCTACACCTTC. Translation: CASLGGSGRWGGGYTF.

This chain's CDR3 is CASSRPPGQGSTETQYF. The CDR3 nucleotides are TGCGCCAGCAGTCGACCTCCGGGGCAGGGGTCAACCGAGACCCAGTACTTC. The chain links TRBV23-1 to TRBJ2-5, with a weak D call TRBD1 (6 bases). TRBV23-1 is reported as an ORF; its role is uncertain. V was clipped by 4 bases and J by 5 bases, with 23 bases between them. The CDR3 is 17 amino acids.

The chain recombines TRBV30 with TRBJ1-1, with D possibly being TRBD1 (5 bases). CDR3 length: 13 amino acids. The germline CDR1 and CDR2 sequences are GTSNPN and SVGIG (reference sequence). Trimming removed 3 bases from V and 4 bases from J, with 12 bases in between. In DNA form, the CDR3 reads TGTGCCTGGAGGAAAATCGGGGGCACTGAAGCTTTCTTT. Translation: CAWRKIGGTEAFF.

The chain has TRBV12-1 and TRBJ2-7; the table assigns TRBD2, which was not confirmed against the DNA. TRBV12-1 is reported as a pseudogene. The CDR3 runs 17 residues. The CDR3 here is CASSFPPAADYGLEQYF. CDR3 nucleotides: TGTGCCAGCAGCTTCCCCCCGGCAGCGGACTACGGGTTGGAGCAGTACTTC.

The chain's CDR3 is CTAGGYYNEQFF. For the CDR3, the DNA is TGCACGGCCGGGGGGTACTACAATGAGCAGTTCTTC. The chain employs TRBV29-1 and TRBJ2-1; 7 bases map to TRBD2. This CDR3 spans 12 amino acids. Germline loops: CDR1 SQVTM, CDR2 ANQGSEA.

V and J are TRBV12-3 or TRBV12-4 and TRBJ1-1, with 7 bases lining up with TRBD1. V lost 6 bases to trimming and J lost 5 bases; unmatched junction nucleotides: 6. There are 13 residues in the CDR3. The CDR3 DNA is TGTGCCAGCAGCCCGACAGGGAGGACTGAAGCTTTCTTT. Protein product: CASSPTGRTEAFF.

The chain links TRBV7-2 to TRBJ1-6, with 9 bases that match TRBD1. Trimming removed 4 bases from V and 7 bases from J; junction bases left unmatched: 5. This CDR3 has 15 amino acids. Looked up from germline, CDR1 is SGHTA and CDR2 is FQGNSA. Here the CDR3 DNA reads TGTGCCAGCAGCTCTACCGGGACAGGGAATTCACCCCTCCACTTT. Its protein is CASSSTGTGNSPLHF.

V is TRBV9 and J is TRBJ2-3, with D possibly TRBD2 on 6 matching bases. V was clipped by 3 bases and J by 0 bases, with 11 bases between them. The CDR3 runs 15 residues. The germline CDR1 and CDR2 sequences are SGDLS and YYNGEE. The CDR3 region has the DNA TGTGCCAGCAGCGGGGGGGAGGCTAGCACAGATACGCAGTATTTT. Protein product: CASSGGEASTDTQYF.

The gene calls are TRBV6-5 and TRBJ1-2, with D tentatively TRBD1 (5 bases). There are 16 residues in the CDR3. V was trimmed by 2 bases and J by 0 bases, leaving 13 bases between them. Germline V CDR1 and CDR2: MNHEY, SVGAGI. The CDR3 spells CASSYGWGGSNYGYTF. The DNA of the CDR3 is TGTGCCAGCAGTTACGGATGGGGCGGCTCTAACTATGGCTACACCTTC.

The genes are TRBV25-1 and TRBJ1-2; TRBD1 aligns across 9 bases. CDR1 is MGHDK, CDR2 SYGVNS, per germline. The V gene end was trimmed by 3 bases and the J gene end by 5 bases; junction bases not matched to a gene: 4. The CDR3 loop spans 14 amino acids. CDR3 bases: TGTGCCAGCAGTGAGACAGGGGGAGAGTATGGCTACACCTTC. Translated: CASSETGGEYGYTF.

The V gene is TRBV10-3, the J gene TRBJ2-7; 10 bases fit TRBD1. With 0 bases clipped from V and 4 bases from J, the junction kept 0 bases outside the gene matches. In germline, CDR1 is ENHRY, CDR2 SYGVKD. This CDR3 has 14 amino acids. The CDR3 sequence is CAISESGQGYEQYF. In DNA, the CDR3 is TGTGCCATCAGTGAGTCGGGACAGGGGTACGAGCAGTACTTC.

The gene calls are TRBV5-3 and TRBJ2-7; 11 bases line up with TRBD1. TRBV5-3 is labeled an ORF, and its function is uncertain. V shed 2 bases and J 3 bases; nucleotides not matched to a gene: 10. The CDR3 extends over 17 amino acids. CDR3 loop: CARSFLQTDRGLYEQYF. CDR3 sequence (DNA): TGTGCCAGAAGCTTTCTACAGACGGACAGGGGGCTCTACGAGCAGTACTTC.

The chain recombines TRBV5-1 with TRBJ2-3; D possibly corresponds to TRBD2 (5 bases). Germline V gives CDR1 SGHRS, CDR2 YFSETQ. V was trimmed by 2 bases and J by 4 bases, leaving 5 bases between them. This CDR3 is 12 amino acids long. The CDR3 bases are TGCGCCAGCAGCTTACTAGCAGATACGCAGTATTTT. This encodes CASSLLADTQYF.

This chain's CDR3 is CASSQAGTGVYEQYF. DNA of the CDR3: TGCGCCAGCAGCCAAGCCGGGACAGGGGTCTACGAGCAGTACTTC. The chain couples TRBV4-3 to TRBJ2-7; 10 bases align to TRBD1. The germline CDR1 and CDR2 sequences are LGHNA and YSLEER. The CDR3 is 15 residues long. Trimming at V came to 1 base and at J to 3 bases, leaving 3 bases not matched to a gene.

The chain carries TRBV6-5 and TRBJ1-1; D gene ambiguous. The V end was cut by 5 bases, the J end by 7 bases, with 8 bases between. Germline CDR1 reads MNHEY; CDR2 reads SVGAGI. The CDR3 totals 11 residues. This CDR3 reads CASSLPLEAFF. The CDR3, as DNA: TGTGCCAGCAGTCTTCCTCTTGAAGCTTTCTTT.